The 20 T cell receptor beta chains presented below share a single source sample, sequenced in a study of blood T cell repertoires in COVID-19. Repertoires were generated with immunoSEQ multiplex PCR, while TCRdb's copy carries only in-frame clones and drops some. The sample consists of under 150,000 clones, around 80% of them appearing once. The specimen was peripheral blood. These receptors were obtained from a man aged 55 to 70 with acute or convalescent COVID-19.

J is TRBJ2-1 and V is TRBV28; 9 nucleotides align to TRBD2. Per the germline V gene, CDR1 is MDHEN and CDR2 is SYDVKM. The CDR3 sequence is 16 residues long. V gave up 4 bases and J gave up 0 bases; unmatched junction bases: 4. The CDR3: CASSSSGTISYNEQFF. The CDR3 nucleotides read TGTGCCAGCAGTTCTAGCGGGACAATCTCCTACAATGAGCAGTTCTTC.

This chain joins TRBV2 and TRBJ2-1, with 7 nucleotides matching TRBD2. Germline V gives CDR1 SNHLY, CDR2 FYNNEI. Germline trimming cut 5 bases from V and 2 bases from J; bases unmatched to any gene: 6. This CDR3 is built from 15 residues. CDR3 DNA: TGTGCCAGCAGTCCTAGCGGTTATGCCTACAATGAGCAGTTCTTC. Its translation: CASSPSGYAYNEQFF. The full variable domain, its missing parts supplied by reference TRBV2 and TRBJ2-1, is EPEVTQTPSHQVTQMGQEVILRCVPISNHLYFYWYRQILGQKVEFLVSFYNNEISEKSEIFDDQFSVERPDGSNFTLKIRSTKLEDSAMYFCASSPSGYAYNEQFFGPGTRLTVL.

The rearrangement links TRBV30 to TRBJ2-4, with 10 bases aligning to TRBD2. This CDR3 is 14 amino acids long. The germline V gene has CDR1 GTSNPN and CDR2 SVGIG (reference sequence). The V and J ends lost 1 base and 6 bases, in that order; junction bases with no gene match: 3. CDR3 protein: CAWSGTSGVNIQYF. The CDR3 DNA sequence: TGTGCCTGGAGTGGGACTAGCGGCGTAAACATTCAGTACTTC.

The chain combines TRBV6-5 with TRBJ2-3, with 8 bases fitting TRBD2. V gave up 6 bases and J gave up 3 bases; unmatched junction bases: 5. CDR3 length: 14 amino acids. Per germline, CDR1 MNHEY and CDR2 SVGAGI. In nucleotides, the CDR3 is TGTGCCAGCAGACGGGAGGGCCTAACAGATACGCAGTATTTT. It yields the protein CASRREGLTDTQYF.

This clone was seen only once. V and J are TRBV19 and TRBJ2-5, with 7 nucleotides matching TRBD1. Trimming at V came to 6 bases and at J to 3 bases, leaving 7 bases not matched to a gene. The CDR3 spans 14 residues. From germline, CDR1 is LNHDA and CDR2 SQIVND (reference sequence). The CDR3 is CASRGTAFEETQYF. The DNA for the CDR3 is TGTGCCAGTAGGGGGACAGCGTTCGAAGAGACCCAGTACTTC.

The chain uses TRBV11-2 and TRBJ2-1; D is ambiguous. This CDR3 has 15 residues. The V gene's germline CDR1 is SGHAT and CDR2 FQNNGV. The V and J ends lost 4 bases and 6 bases respectively, with 16 bases between them. The CDR3, as DNA: TGTGCCAGCAGCTCCAGCCAATGGAGTGTCAATGAGCAGTTCTTC. Translated, it gives CASSSSQWSVNEQFF.

CDR3 in DNA: TGTGCCAGCAGTTTATTAAAGGGAGGGGATTCACCCCTCCACTTT. Amino acid sequence: CASSLLKGGDSPLHF. The chain is built from TRBV28 and TRBJ1-6; weak D call: TRBD1 (5 bases). CDR3 length: 15 amino acids. In germline, CDR1 is MDHEN, CDR2 SYDVKM. V was cut by 1 base and J by 8 bases, with 12 bases left in between.

This clone was seen just once. The CDR3 DNA follows: TGTGCCAGCTCACCTACAGGGGGTAACTATGGCTACACCTTC. Its protein is CASSPTGGNYGYTF. The chain is built from TRBV18 and TRBJ1-2; 8 bases are shared with TRBD1. Trimming took 3 bases from V and 1 from J; bases not matched to a gene: 1. This CDR3 region has 14 residues. Germline CDR1 is KGHSH and CDR2 is LQKENI.

The chain carries TRBV25-1 and TRBJ2-1; 9 nucleotides align to TRBD2. The CDR3 loop spans 14 amino acids. Germline values: CDR1 MGHDK, CDR2 SYGVNS. The V gene end was trimmed by 4 bases and the J gene end by 10 bases; junction bases not matched to a gene: 8. As DNA, the CDR3 is TGTGCCAGCAGTGGGGGGTGGAGCGGGAGGGAGCAGTTCTTC. Translated: CASSGGWSGREQFF.

The V and J genes are TRBV28 and TRBJ2-1; tentatively, D is TRBD2 (6 bases). There are 14 residues in the CDR3. CDR1 is MDHEN and CDR2 is SYDVKM in the germline V gene. V dropped 6 bases and J dropped 2 bases, with 11 bases sitting between them. The CDR3 loop is CASRLGGTYNEQFF. The CDR3 DNA reads as TGTGCCAGCAGACTTGGGGGGACCTACAATGAGCAGTTCTTC.

The genes are TRBV30 and TRBJ1-5, with a tentative D call TRBD1 (5 bases). V was trimmed by 1 base and J by 7 bases, leaving 11 bases between them. The germline CDR1 and CDR2 sequences are GTSNPN and SVGIG (reference sequence). This CDR3 has 13 residues. CDR3 sequence (DNA): TGTGCCTGGAGTGCAGGGAGGGACCAGCCCCAGCATTTT. It translates to CAWSAGRDQPQHF.

The count of this clone is one. The CDR3 coding sequence is TGCAGCGTTGGGCCCGAAGCCGGGGATCGAACTGAAGCTTTCTTT. It codes for CSVGPEAGDRTEAFF. V and J are TRBV29-1 and TRBJ1-1; D remains ambiguous. Germline values: CDR1 SQVTM, CDR2 ANQGSEA. The CDR3 runs 15 residues. V was trimmed by 4 bases and J by 5 bases, leaving 20 bases between them.

The chain has TRBV24-1 and TRBJ2-5; TRBD1 agrees at 12 bases. With V trimmed by 7 bases and J by 5 bases, 10 bases remained unmatched. Germline lookup yields CDR1 KGHDR and CDR2 SFDVKD. CDR3 length: 16 amino acids. Here the CDR3 reads CATSSTGTGGLETQYF. CDR3 bases: TGTGCCACCAGCAGCACCGGGACAGGGGGCTTGGAGACCCAGTACTTC.

A remark on this clone: This CDR3 is missing its conserved last phenylalanine or tryptophan, likely due to a read error. Because the CDR3's place on the DNA is in doubt, the DNA is left out and the CDR3 is given as listed by TCRdb. The chain combines TRBV28 with TRBJ2-3; the table calls TRBD2, which could not be checked here. Germline CDR1 and CDR2: MDHEN and SYDVKM. The CDR3 comprises 10 residues, both ends counted. The CDR3 spells CASSSTDSRG.

The table lists this clone with a count of one. The chain recombines TRBV9 with TRBJ1-6, with 7 bases aligning to TRBD1. The CDR3 consists of 15 residues. Germline lookup yields CDR1 SGDLS and CDR2 YYNGEE. V was clipped by 0 bases and J by 8 bases; unmatched bases: 5. CDR3 nucleotide sequence: TGTGCCAGCAGCGTAGAAGTCAGGGGGGATTCACCCCTCCACTTT. The encoded protein is CASSVEVRGDSPLHF.

This chain connects TRBV6-2 or TRBV6-3 to TRBJ2-3, with no clear D. Germline V CDR1 and CDR2: MNHEY, SVGEGT. The CDR3 contains 16 residues. The germline V and J ends were trimmed by 2 bases and 0 bases, with 12 bases remaining between them. In nucleotides, the CDR3 is TGTGCCAGCAGTTACCTCCCAGGCCATAGCACAGATACGCAGTATTTT. It codes for CASSYLPGHSTDTQYF.

The chain couples TRBV19 to TRBJ1-2, with D hard to call. Germline CDR1 LNHDA, CDR2 SQIVND (reference sequence). V was trimmed by 7 bases and J by 5 bases, leaving 14 bases between them. CDR3 length equals 13 residues. Here the CDR3 reads CASTPGSPYGYTF. CDR3 nucleotides: TGTGCCAGTACTCCCGGGAGCCCATATGGCTACACCTTC.

V usage is TRBV7-3 and J usage is TRBJ2-1; D is possibly TRBD2 (6 bases). The germline CDR1 and CDR2 sequences are SGHTA and FQGTGA. Trimming removed 5 bases at V and 1 base at J, with 15 bases between. The CDR3 runs 16 residues. DNA for the CDR3: TGTGCCAGCAGCCAACGGGAGACCCCTTCCTACAATGAGCAGTTCTTC. It is translated as CASSQRETPSYNEQFF.

The chain recombines TRBV7-9 with TRBJ2-7, with TRBD1 matching 7 bases. From germline, CDR1 is SEHNR and CDR2 FQNEAQ (reference sequence). V lost 2 bases and J lost 6; bases outside the gene matches: 7. CDR3 size: 14 residues. CDR3 nucleotides: TGTGCCAGCAGCTTATGGGACAGTTCAAGCGAGCAGTACTTC. Translated, it gives CASSLWDSSSEQYF. Together with reference TRBV7-9 and TRBJ2-7, the CDR3 gives the full variable domain: DTGVSQNPRHKITKRGQNVTFRCDPISEHNRLYWYRQTLGQGPEFLTYFQNEAQLEKSRLLSDRFSAERPKGSFSTLEIQRTEQGDSAMYLCASSLWDSSSEQYFGPGTRLTVT.

Here the CDR3 reads CASSHDRGHGYTF. CDR3 coding DNA: TGTGCCAGCAGTCATGACAGGGGACATGGCTACACCTTC. This chain connects TRBV12-3 or TRBV12-4 to TRBJ1-2; TRBD1 aligns across 8 bases. V lost 5 bases and J lost 6; bases outside the gene matches: 5. CDR3 length equals 13 residues.